Following are 22 T cell receptor beta chains from one sample sequenced in a study of siplizumab effects on memory and regulatory T cells. TCRdb's table, derived via immunoSEQ multiplex PCR, lists solely in-frame clones and lacks some. The repertoire holds roughly 120,000 clones, about 91% seen once, with 0.75% in the top ten. The sequenced sample was Tregs sorted from blood. The origin of the receptors is a human donor in good health.

V and J are TRBV5-1 and TRBJ2-1; TRBD2 matches at 13 bases. Trimming took 0 bases from V and 3 from J; bases not matched to a gene: 3. The CDR3 totals 17 residues. From germline, CDR1 is SGHRS and CDR2 YFSETQ. Written as DNA, the CDR3 is TGCGCCAGCAGCTTGGTGACTAGCGGGAGGTACTACAATGAGCAGTTCTTC. Amino acid sequence: CASSLVTSGRYYNEQFF.

The genes are TRBV5-1 and TRBJ1-1; D perhaps matches TRBD1 (5 bases). Looked up from germline, CDR1 is SGHRS and CDR2 is YFSETQ. The CDR3 consists of 15 residues. V dropped 0 bases and J dropped 4 bases, with 13 bases sitting between them. The CDR3 nucleotides are TGCGCCAGCAGCTTGGTGGCCCTTAGGGGCACTGAAGCTTTCTTT. This codes for CASSLVALRGTEAFF.

The genes are TRBV5-4 and TRBJ2-7; 8 bases match TRBD2. With V trimmed by 4 bases and J by 2 bases, 8 bases remained unmatched. Germline V gene lookup returns CDR1 SGHNT and CDR2 YYREEE (reference sequence). The CDR3 runs to 15 residues. The CDR3 region has the DNA TGTGCCAGCAGCCCGAGGAGCGGGGGACCCTACGAGCAGTACTTC. This sequence encodes CASSPRSGGPYEQYF.

This clone was counted once. The chain combines TRBV18 with TRBJ1-1, with unresolved D. Trimming left V 6 bases short and J 7 bases short, with 18 bases between. The CDR3 contains 14 residues. Germline CDR1 is KGHSH and CDR2 is LQKENI. The CDR3 nucleotides are TGTGCCAGCTCTAAACGTCCCATTGAAGGTGAAGCTTTCTTT. Translating gives CASSKRPIEGEAFF.

The V gene is TRBV7-2, the J gene TRBJ1-2; 9 nucleotides align to TRBD1. This CDR3 is 18 amino acids long. Losses at the gene ends were 4 bases for V and 2 bases for J; bases not matched to a gene: 14. The germline V gene has CDR1 SGHTA and CDR2 FQGNSA. CDR3: CASSSPPGQGTLNYGYTF. The CDR3, as DNA: TGTGCCAGCAGCTCACCACCGGGACAGGGAACACTGAACTATGGCTACACCTTC.

The chain uses TRBV19 and TRBJ2-2; a weak D match, TRBD2 (6 bases). Germline CDR1 reads LNHDA; CDR2 reads SQIVND (reference sequence). Trimming pared 6 bases from V and 4 bases from J, leaving 12 bases between. This CDR3 region has 14 residues. The CDR3 is CASREGLLTGELFF. CDR3 nucleotide sequence: TGTGCCAGTAGGGAGGGACTCCTCACCGGGGAGCTGTTTTTT.

The J gene is TRBJ2-2, the V gene TRBV30; tentative D call: TRBD2 (5 bases). Germline lookup yields CDR1 GTSNPN and CDR2 SVGIG (reference sequence). This CDR3 spans 12 amino acids. The CDR3 spells CAASGGTGELFF. The CDR3 nucleotides are TGTGCTGCCAGCGGCGGGACCGGGGAGCTGTTTTTT.

The V call is TRBV6-1, the J call TRBJ2-7; 9 bases agree with TRBD2. The J segment lost 4 bases and the V segment lost 1 base, leaving 5 bases of the junction unmatched. Germline V lookup: CDR1 MNHNS, CDR2 SASEGT. The CDR3 totals 15 residues. CDR3: CASSEGASGVYEQYF. CDR3 sequence (DNA): TGTGCCAGCAGTGAAGGAGCTAGCGGGGTTTACGAGCAGTACTTC.

The CDR3 region is CASSPDRPYGYTF. The DNA of the CDR3 is TGTGCCAGCTCACCTGACAGACCCTATGGCTACACCTTC. The J gene is TRBJ1-2, the V gene TRBV18; tentative D call: TRBD1 (5 bases). CDR3 length: 13 amino acids. Deletions cut 3 bases from V and 4 bases from J, with 9 bases between. CDR1 and CDR2 from the germline V gene are KGHSH and LQKENI.

Only one count was recorded for this clone. The chain carries TRBV5-1 and TRBJ1-5; 8 positions match TRBD1. From germline, CDR1 is SGHRS and CDR2 YFSETQ. CDR3 length: 16 residues. Trimming took 0 bases from V and 4 from J; bases not matched to a gene: 6. The CDR3 DNA sequence: TGCGCCAGCAGCTTGGTGGCAGGGGGCTTAAATCAGCCCCAGCATTTT. Its protein is CASSLVAGGLNQPQHF.

This clone has a single count. This rearrangement joins TRBV6-5 to TRBJ2-1, with 8 nucleotides matching TRBD1. J was trimmed by 5 bases and V by 6 bases; bases with no gene match: 9. The CDR3 is 15 residues long. Germline V gene sequence: CDR1 MNHEY, CDR2 SVGAGI. In DNA form, the CDR3 reads TGTGCCAGCAGGCCACTCCCGACAGGGGACAATGAGCAGTTCTTC. Translated: CASRPLPTGDNEQFF.

In its sample, this clone was seen once. J is TRBJ2-3 and V is TRBV15; tentatively, D is TRBD2 (6 bases). Germline V gene sequence: CDR1 LNHNV, CDR2 YYDKDF (reference sequence). Trimming pared 4 bases from V and 2 bases from J, leaving 10 bases between. The CDR3 sequence is 14 residues long. CDR3 loop: CATSTSEPTDTQYF. The CDR3 DNA is TGTGCCACCAGCACTAGCGAACCCACAGATACGCAGTATTTT. The full variable domain, in which reference TRBV15 and TRBJ2-3 provide the parts outside the CDR3, is DAMVIQNPRYQVTQFGKPVTLSCSQTLNHNVMYWYQQKSSQAPKLLFHYYDKDFNNEADTPDNFQSRRPNTSFCFLDIRSPGLGDTAMYLCATSTSEPTDTQYFGPGTRLTVL.

V and J are TRBV11-2 and TRBJ1-2; no firm D call. Between the trimmed V and J ends, which lost 0 bases and 8 bases, there was a span of 10 bases. Germline assignment: CDR1 SGHAT and CDR2 FQNNGV. The CDR3 covers 13 residues. The CDR3 DNA sequence: TGTGCCAGCAGCTTAGATCCCGGCTTGGGCTACACCTTC. Residues: CASSLDPGLGYTF.

Points on this clone: This same CDR3 is encoded by further DNA sequences in the sample. The rearrangement joins TRBV29-1 to TRBJ1-1; no definite D call. The germline V gene has CDR1 SQVTM and CDR2 ANQGSEA. Between the trimmed V and J ends, which lost 4 bases and 2 bases, there was a span of 11 bases. The CDR3 has 13 amino acids. The CDR3 region has the DNA TGCAGCGTTGTGTTTCCTTTTAACACTGAAGCTTTCTTT. Protein: CSVVFPFNTEAFF.

V usage is TRBV6-5 and J usage is TRBJ1-5; unclear D gene. Germline V lookup: CDR1 MNHEY, CDR2 SVGAGI. The CDR3 contains 13 residues. Trimming removed 2 bases from V and 5 bases from J, with 7 bases in between. The CDR3, as DNA: TGTGCCAGCAGTTACGGGCAGTATCAGCCCCAGCATTTT. The encoded protein is CASSYGQYQPQHF.

A single count supports this clone. This chain links TRBV5-1 with TRBJ2-3, with TRBD2 as a possible D gene (6 bases). Germline V gene sequence: CDR1 SGHRS, CDR2 YFSETQ. The germline V and J ends were trimmed by 0 bases and 3 bases, with 8 bases remaining between them. The CDR3 consists of 14 residues. The CDR3 nucleotides are TGCGCCAGCAGCTTGGCACGGGAGACAGATACGCAGTATTTT. Translating it yields CASSLARETDTQYF.

The rearrangement uses TRBV5-1 and TRBJ1-2; no reliable D call. V shed 4 bases and J shed 1 base, with 14 bases lying between them. This CDR3 has 15 amino acids. Germline CDR1 SGHRS, CDR2 YFSETQ. The CDR3 sequence is CASSQTINLNYGYTF. CDR3 bases: TGCGCCAGCAGCCAGACGATAAACCTTAACTATGGCTACACCTTC.

This chain connects TRBV9 to TRBJ2-7; D is perhaps TRBD1 or TRBD2 (5 bases each). Trimming removed 3 bases from V and 2 bases from J, with 9 bases in between. The CDR3 is 13 amino acids. The germline CDR1 and CDR2 sequences are SGDLS and YYNGEE. CDR3 in amino acids: CASSGGYTYEQYF. For the CDR3, the DNA is TGTGCCAGCAGCGGGGGGTATACCTACGAGCAGTACTTC.

The rearrangement joins TRBV10-1 to TRBJ2-3; tentatively, D is TRBD2 (5 bases). Trimming took 0 bases from V and 12 from J, leaving 13 bases between them. Germline V CDR1 and CDR2: WNHNN, SYGVQD (reference sequence). The CDR3 length is 13 residues. The DNA for the CDR3 is TGCGCCAGCAGTGAGTCATTCGGGGTTCCACAGTATTTT. It codes for CASSESFGVPQYF.

V is TRBV20-1 and J is TRBJ2-5; D unclear. V lost 2 bases to trimming and J lost 4 bases, with 5 bases between them. CDR1 DFQATT and CDR2 SNEGSKA come from the germline V gene (reference sequence). The CDR3 runs to 11 residues. This CDR3 reads CSARSIETQYF. The CDR3 DNA is TGCAGTGCTAGATCAATAGAGACCCAGTACTTC.

This clone occurred a few times. The gene calls are TRBV6-5 and TRBJ2-3; TRBD1 might be the D (5 bases). The CDR3 length is 14 residues. Germline V CDR1 and CDR2: MNHEY, SVGAGI. V was cut by 4 bases and J by 2 bases, with 10 bases left in between. The CDR3: CASSSDSPTDTQYF. The CDR3 DNA follows: TGTGCCAGCAGTTCTGACAGTCCCACAGATACGCAGTATTTT.

In DNA, the CDR3 is TGTGCCAGCCGATGGCAGGGCGGGGTGACCCAGTACTTC. This translates into CASRWQGGVTQYF. V and J are TRBV27 and TRBJ2-5, with D possibly being TRBD2 (6 bases). This CDR3 has 13 amino acids. Germline loops: CDR1 MNHEY, CDR2 SMNVEV (reference sequence). V lost 8 bases to trimming and J lost 7 bases, with 17 bases between them.